The next 15 T cell receptor beta chains were all read from a single sample in a study of cytomegalovirus exposure and HLA in healthy donors. This PCR relied on a set of 60 Vbeta primers and 13 Jbeta primers. Clones were read by immunoSEQ multiplex PCR, and TCRdb kept only the in-frame ones, dropping some. The sample has about 110,000 clones; 15% are singletons. Sample: PBMCs. Every receptor here comes from a young woman in good health and CMV-seronegative.

This clone was seen more than once but under ten times. The chain combines TRBV30 with TRBJ2-3, with 15 bases that match TRBD2. Per germline, CDR1 GTSNPN and CDR2 SVGIG (reference sequence). V trimming: 2 bases; J trimming: 8 bases; junction bases outside the gene matches: 8. CDR3 length: 16 residues. The chain's CDR3 is CAWSRNSGLAGGTQYF. CDR3 DNA: TGTGCCTGGAGTCGAAATTCGGGACTAGCGGGAGGTACGCAGTATTTT.

In its sample, this clone was seen a few times. The chain is built from TRBV27 and TRBJ2-7; TRBD1 aligns across 7 bases. Germline V gene lookup returns CDR1 MNHEY and CDR2 SMNVEV (reference sequence). The CDR3 runs 14 residues. Germline trimming cut 5 bases from V and 2 bases from J; bases unmatched to any gene: 6. Here the CDR3 reads CASSPWDRTYEQYF. CDR3 nucleotides: TGTGCCAGCAGTCCTTGGGACAGAACCTACGAGCAGTACTTC.

This chain uses TRBV28 with TRBJ1-2; D unresolved. The CDR3 has 14 residues. V was pared by 7 bases and J by 0 bases, with 12 bases between. In germline, CDR1 is MDHEN, CDR2 SYDVKM. The CDR3 reads CASTGSPSNYGYTF. The CDR3 DNA reads as TGTGCCAGCACCGGGTCTCCCTCTAACTATGGCTACACCTTC.

This clone was recorded a few times. This chain links TRBV30 with TRBJ1-5; D is perhaps TRBD1 (5 bases). The CDR3 runs to 13 residues. Deletions cut 0 bases from V and 2 bases from J, with 5 bases between. CDR1 and CDR2 from the germline V gene are GTSNPN and SVGIG (reference sequence). Written as DNA, the CDR3 is TGTGCCTGGAGTGTAGGGGGCAATCAGCCCCAGCATTTT. Translating it yields CAWSVGGNQPQHF.

The chain is built from TRBV5-1 and TRBJ2-1, with D unclear. Trimming cost V 3 bases and J 10 bases, with 11 bases left between them. This CDR3 has 12 residues. CDR1 and CDR2 from the germline V gene are SGHRS and YFSETQ. The CDR3 sequence: CASSWSGREQFF. In nucleotides, the CDR3 is TGCGCCAGCAGCTGGTCAGGAAGGGAGCAGTTCTTC.

The sample holds a few counts of this clone. CDR3 amino acids: CAWSGTGRYGEQYF. The CDR3 coding sequence is TGTGCCTGGAGTGGGACAGGGAGGTATGGCGAGCAGTACTTC. The V gene is TRBV30, the J gene TRBJ2-7; 8 bases agree with TRBD1. Germline CDR1 reads GTSNPN; CDR2 reads SVGIG (reference sequence). The CDR3 has 14 amino acids. Trimming cost V 1 base and J 6 bases; bases outside gene matches: 8.

J is TRBJ1-1 and V is TRBV19; a possible D gene is TRBD1 (6 bases). CDR1 is LNHDA and CDR2 is SQIVND in the germline V gene (reference sequence). The CDR3 totals 14 residues. With 5 bases removed from V and 4 bases from J, the gap between germline ends came to 14 bases. CDR3 bases: TGTGCCAGTAGTTTCACAGGGTCGGGCACTGAAGCTTTCTTT. It codes for CASSFTGSGTEAFF.

The sample holds a few counts of this clone. This chain joins TRBV28 and TRBJ1-5; D remains unclear. Trimming left V 5 bases short and J 2 bases short, with 10 bases between. Germline V gives CDR1 MDHEN, CDR2 SYDVKM. This CDR3 is 14 amino acids long. DNA of the CDR3: TGTGCCAGCAGTGAGGGATACCGCAATCAGCCCCAGCATTTT. Amino acid sequence: CASSEGYRNQPQHF.

The chain's CDR3 is CATSNRGNTEAFF. The CDR3 bases are TGTGCCACCAGCAACAGGGGGAACACTGAAGCTTTCTTT. The rearrangement joins TRBV15 to TRBJ1-1; TRBD1 matches 7 bases. V lost 4 bases and J lost 1; bases outside the gene matches: 0. Germline V lookup: CDR1 LNHNV, CDR2 YYDKDF (reference sequence). This CDR3 region has 13 residues.

The chain joins TRBV9 to TRBJ2-1; no clear D. Germline CDR1 reads SGDLS; CDR2 reads YYNGEE. Trimming cost V 3 bases and J 3 bases, with 10 bases left between them. The CDR3 sequence is 14 residues long. The CDR3 spells CASSAPFNYNEQFF. The CDR3 DNA reads TGTGCCAGCAGCGCCCCTTTTAACTACAATGAGCAGTTCTTC.

This chain links TRBV9 with TRBJ1-1; a weak D match, TRBD1 (5 bases). This CDR3 region has 13 residues. CDR1 SGDLS and CDR2 YYNGEE come from the germline V gene. Trimming shortened V by 7 bases and J by 5 bases, and 15 bases separated the two germline ends. CDR3 coding DNA: TGTGCCAGCGGCAGGGCCGGGGGGACTGAAGCTTTCTTT. As protein: CASGRAGGTEAFF.

The rearrangement uses TRBV6-1 and TRBJ1-1, with TRBD1 matching over 10 bases. This CDR3 has 13 amino acids. Germline CDR1 is MNHNS and CDR2 is SASEGT. Trimming removed 6 bases from V and 5 bases from J; junction bases left unmatched: 3. CDR3 loop: CASRWTGGTEAFF. In nucleotides, the CDR3 is TGTGCCAGCAGATGGACAGGGGGGACTGAAGCTTTCTTT.

In this sample, this clone turned up a few times. This chain connects TRBV30 to TRBJ1-5, with TRBD1 identical over 9 bases. After removal of 6 bases from V and 7 bases from J, the junction contained 7 bases not matched to a gene. The CDR3 covers 13 residues. CDR1 and CDR2 (germline): GTSNPN, SVGIG (reference sequence). The CDR3 DNA sequence: TGTGCCTGTTCTCGGGACAGGGAACAGCCCCAGCATTTT. Amino acids: CACSRDREQPQHF.

This clone showed up just a few times. This sequence joins TRBV6-6 and TRBJ1-4, with 7 bases aligning to TRBD1. This CDR3 has 14 residues. The germline gives CDR1 MNHNY, CDR2 SVGAGI (reference sequence). Trimming at V came to 6 bases and at J to 10 bases, leaving 11 bases not matched to a gene. As DNA, the CDR3 is TGTGCCAGCAGGACCGGGCCCCAGGGGGGAAAACTGTTTTTT. It codes for CASRTGPQGGKLFF.

In this sample, this clone turned up a few times. The rearrangement links TRBV28 to TRBJ1-3; 7 positions match TRBD1. The V and J ends lost 9 bases and 0 bases, in that order; junction bases with no gene match: 8. CDR1 is MDHEN and CDR2 is SYDVKM in the germline V gene. The CDR3 extends over 15 amino acids. In DNA form, the CDR3 reads TGTGCCAGTTCCGAGGGGGCCAACTCTGGAAACACCATATATTTT. Translation gives CASSEGANSGNTIYF.